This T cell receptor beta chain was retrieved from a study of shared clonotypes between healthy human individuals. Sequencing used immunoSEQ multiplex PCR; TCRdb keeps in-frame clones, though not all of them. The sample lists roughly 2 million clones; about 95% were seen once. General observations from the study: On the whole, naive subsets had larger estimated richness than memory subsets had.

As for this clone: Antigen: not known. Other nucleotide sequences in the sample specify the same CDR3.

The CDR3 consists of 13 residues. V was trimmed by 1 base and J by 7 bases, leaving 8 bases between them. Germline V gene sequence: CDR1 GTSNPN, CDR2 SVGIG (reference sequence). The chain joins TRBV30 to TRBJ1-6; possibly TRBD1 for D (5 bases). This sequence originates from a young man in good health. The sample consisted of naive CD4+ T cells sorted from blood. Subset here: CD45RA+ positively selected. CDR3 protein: CAWSAQGNSPLHF. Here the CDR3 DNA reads TGTGCCTGGAGTGCCCAGGGAAATTCACCCCTCCACTTT.